These T cell receptor beta chains were read from a single sample in a study of T cell responses to AZD1222 COVID-19 vaccine. Sequencing was performed with immunoSEQ multiplex PCR; in TCRdb, only in-frame clones are kept and a portion is missing. This sample has 65,000 to 80,000 clones; around 92% occur once, and the top ten carry approximately 7%. Material: peripheral blood, obtained on day 0 of MenACWY control vaccination. The source is an adult in good health. The CDR3 runs from the conserved cysteine through the conserved F or W. The D gene is left open where the match is weak. Only part of the rows carry a size: once, few, many, or a class if the clone is expanded.

clone size: .; J gene: TRBJ2-5; V gene: TRBV6-2/TRBV6-3; D gene: TRBD2; CDR3 protein: CASSSSLAGEETQYF; CDR3 DNA: TGTGCCAGCAGTTCGTCGCTAGCGGGGGAAGAGACCCAGTACTTC
clone size: .; J gene: TRBJ1-5; V gene: TRBV7-2; D gene: TRBD1; CDR3 protein: CASSFSWQGGNQPQHF; CDR3 DNA: TGTGCCAGCAGCTTTAGTTGGCAGGGGGGAAATCAGCCCCAGCATTTT
clone size: .; J gene: TRBJ2-2; V gene: TRBV4-3; D gene: .; CDR3 protein: CASSQGITGELFF; CDR3 DNA: TGCGCCAGCAGCCAAGGGATCACCGGGGAGCTGTTTTTT
clone size: .; J gene: TRBJ1-2; V gene: TRBV30; D gene: .; CDR3 protein: CAWSVTPGANYGYTF; CDR3 DNA: TGTGCCTGGAGTGTGACTCCCGGGGCTAACTATGGCTACACCTTC
clone size: .; J gene: TRBJ1-1; V gene: TRBV27; D gene: TRBD1; CDR3 protein: CASSLSQGGVNTEAFF; CDR3 DNA: TGTGCCAGCAGTTTATCACAAGGGGGCGTAAACACTGAAGCTTTCTTT
clone size: .; J gene: TRBJ2-1; V gene: TRBV19; D gene: TRBD2; CDR3 protein: CASSILAGGYYNEQFF; CDR3 DNA: TGTGCCAGTAGTATACTAGCGGGGGGTTATTACAATGAGCAGTTCTTC
clone size: .; J gene: TRBJ2-5; V gene: TRBV11-2; D gene: .; CDR3 protein: CASSSEETQYF; CDR3 DNA: TGTGCCAGCAGCTCAGAAGAGACCCAGTACTTC
clone size: .; J gene: TRBJ2-2; V gene: TRBV6-2/TRBV6-3; D gene: .; CDR3 protein: CASSSGRSNTGELFF; CDR3 DNA: TGTGCCAGCAGTTCGGGGAGATCCAACACCGGGGAGCTGTTTTTT
clone size: .; J gene: TRBJ2-1; V gene: TRBV19; D gene: .; CDR3 protein: CASSIAGAGDNEQFF; CDR3 DNA: TGTGCCAGTAGTATTGCTGGAGCTGGGGACAATGAGCAGTTCTTC
clone size: .; J gene: TRBJ2-7; V gene: TRBV7-2; D gene: .; CDR3 protein: CASSDEGGRFSYEQYF; CDR3 DNA: TGTGCCAGCAGCGACGAAGGAGGGCGATTCTCCTACGAGCAGTACTTC
clone size: .; J gene: TRBJ2-5; V gene: TRBV6-6; D gene: TRBD2; CDR3 protein: CASSRLAGVQETQYF; CDR3 DNA: TGTGCCAGCAGTAGACTAGCGGGGGTCCAAGAGACCCAGTACTTC
clone size: once; J gene: TRBJ2-7; V gene: TRBV28; D gene: TRBD1; CDR3 protein: CASSSPSGQGTYEQYF; CDR3 DNA: TGTGCCAGCAGTTCACCCTCGGGACAGGGCACCTACGAGCAGTACTTC
clone size: .; J gene: TRBJ1-4; V gene: TRBV19; D gene: .; CDR3 protein: CASSTGTANEKLFF; CDR3 DNA: TGTGCCAGTTCTACAGGGACGGCTAATGAAAAACTGTTTTTT
clone size: .; J gene: TRBJ2-5; V gene: TRBV19; D gene: .; CDR3 protein: CASTPGGDRSGETQYF; CDR3 DNA: TGTGCCAGTACCCCGGGGGGTGACAGGTCGGGGGAGACCCAGTACTTC
clone size: .; J gene: TRBJ1-1; V gene: TRBV5-1; D gene: .; CDR3 protein: CASRLQGSPTEAFF; CDR3 DNA: TGCGCCAGCAGGCTACAGGGTTCGCCCACTGAAGCTTTCTTT
clone size: .; J gene: TRBJ2-1; V gene: TRBV7-3; D gene: .; CDR3 protein: CASSLSGYNEQFF; CDR3 DNA: TGTGCCAGCAGCCTCTCGGGGTACAATGAGCAGTTCTTC